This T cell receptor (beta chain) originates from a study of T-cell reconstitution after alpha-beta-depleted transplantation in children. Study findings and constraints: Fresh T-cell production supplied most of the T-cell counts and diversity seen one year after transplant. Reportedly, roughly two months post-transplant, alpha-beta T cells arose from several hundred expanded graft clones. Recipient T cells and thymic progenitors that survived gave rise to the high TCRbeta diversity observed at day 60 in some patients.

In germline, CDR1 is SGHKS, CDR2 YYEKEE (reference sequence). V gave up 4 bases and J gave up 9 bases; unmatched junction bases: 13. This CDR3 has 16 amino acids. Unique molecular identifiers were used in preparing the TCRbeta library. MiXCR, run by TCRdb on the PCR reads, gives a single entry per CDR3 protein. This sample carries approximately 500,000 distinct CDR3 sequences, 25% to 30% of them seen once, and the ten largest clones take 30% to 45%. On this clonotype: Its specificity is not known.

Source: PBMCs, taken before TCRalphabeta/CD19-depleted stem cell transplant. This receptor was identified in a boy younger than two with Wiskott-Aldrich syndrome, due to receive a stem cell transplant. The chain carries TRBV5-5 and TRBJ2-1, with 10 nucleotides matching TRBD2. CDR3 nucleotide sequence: TGTGCCAGCAGCAGGACCGGGACTAGCGTCGCGGGTGAGCAGTTCTTC. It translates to CASSRTGTSVAGEQFF.